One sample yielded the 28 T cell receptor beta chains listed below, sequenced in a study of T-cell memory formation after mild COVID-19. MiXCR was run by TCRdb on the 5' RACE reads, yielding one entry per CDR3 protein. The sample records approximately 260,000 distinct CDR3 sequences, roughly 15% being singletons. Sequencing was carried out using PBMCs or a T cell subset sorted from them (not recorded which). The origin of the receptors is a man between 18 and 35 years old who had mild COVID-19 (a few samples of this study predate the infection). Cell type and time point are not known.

The CDR3, as DNA: TGTGCCAGCAGCAAAGAGGGGTGTACTAGCGGAGACACAGATACGCAGTATTTT. This gives the protein CASSKEGCTSGDTDTQYF. This chain connects TRBV21-1 to TRBJ2-3; the table's D call TRBD2 went unverified against the DNA. TRBV21-1 is an annotated pseudogene. CDR3 length equals 18 residues.

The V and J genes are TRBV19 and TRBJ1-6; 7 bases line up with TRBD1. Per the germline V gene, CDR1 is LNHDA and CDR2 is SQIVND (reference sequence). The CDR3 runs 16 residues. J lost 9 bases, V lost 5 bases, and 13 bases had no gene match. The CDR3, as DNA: TGTGCCAGTAGTCTCCAGGGGGACAGACGGCGTTCACCCCTCCACTTT. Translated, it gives CASSLQGDRRRSPLHF.

The DNA of the CDR3 is TGTGCCAGCAGTTACTCGGTCCGCTCGAACACTGAAGCTTTCTTT. This sequence encodes CASSYSVRSNTEAFF. This sequence joins TRBV6-2 or TRBV6-3 and TRBJ1-1; no firm D call. This CDR3 region has 15 residues. V shed 0 bases and J shed 1 base, with 9 bases lying between them. The germline V gene encodes CDR1 MNHEY and CDR2 SVGEGT.

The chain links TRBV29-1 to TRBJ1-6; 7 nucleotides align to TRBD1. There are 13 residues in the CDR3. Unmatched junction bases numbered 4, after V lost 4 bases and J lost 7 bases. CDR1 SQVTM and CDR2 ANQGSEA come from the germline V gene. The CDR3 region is CSVADRANSPLHF. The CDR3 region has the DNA TGCAGCGTTGCCGACAGGGCCAATTCACCCCTCCACTTT.

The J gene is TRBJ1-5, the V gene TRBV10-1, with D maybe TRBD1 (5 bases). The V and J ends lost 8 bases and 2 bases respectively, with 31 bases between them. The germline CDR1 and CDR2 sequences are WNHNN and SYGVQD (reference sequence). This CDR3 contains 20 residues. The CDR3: CASRLEAFATGCIGNQPQHF. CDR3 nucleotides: TGCGCCAGCCGACTCGAGGCGTTCGCTACAGGATGTATAGGCAATCAGCCCCAGCATTTT.

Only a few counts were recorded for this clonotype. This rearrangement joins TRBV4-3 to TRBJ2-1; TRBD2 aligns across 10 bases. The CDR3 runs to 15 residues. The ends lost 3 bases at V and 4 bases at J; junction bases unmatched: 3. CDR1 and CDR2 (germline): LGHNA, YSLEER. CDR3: CASSQLAGEYNEQFF. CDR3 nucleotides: TGCGCCAGCAGCCAGCTAGCGGGGGAATACAATGAGCAGTTCTTC.

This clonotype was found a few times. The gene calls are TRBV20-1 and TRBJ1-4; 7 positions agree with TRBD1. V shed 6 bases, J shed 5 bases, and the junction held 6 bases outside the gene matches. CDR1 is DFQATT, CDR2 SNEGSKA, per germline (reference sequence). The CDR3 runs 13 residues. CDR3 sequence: CSAPDRLNEKLFF. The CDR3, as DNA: TGCAGTGCCCCGGACAGGTTAAATGAAAAACTGTTTTTT.

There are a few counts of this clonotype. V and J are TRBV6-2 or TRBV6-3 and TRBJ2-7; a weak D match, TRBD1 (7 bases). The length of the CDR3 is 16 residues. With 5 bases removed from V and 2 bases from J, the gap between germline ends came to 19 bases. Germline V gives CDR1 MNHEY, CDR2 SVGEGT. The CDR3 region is CASSHQGEDGTYEQYV. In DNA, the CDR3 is TGTGCCAGCAGTCACCAGGGGGAGGACGGAACCTACGAGCAGTACGTC.

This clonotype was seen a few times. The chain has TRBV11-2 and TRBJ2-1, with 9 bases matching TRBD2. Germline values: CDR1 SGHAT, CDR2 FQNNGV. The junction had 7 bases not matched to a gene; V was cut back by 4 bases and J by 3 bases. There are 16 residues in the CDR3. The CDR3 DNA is TGTGCCAGCAGCTCCGTAGCGGGGGCCTACTACAATGAGCAGTTCTTC. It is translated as CASSSVAGAYYNEQFF.

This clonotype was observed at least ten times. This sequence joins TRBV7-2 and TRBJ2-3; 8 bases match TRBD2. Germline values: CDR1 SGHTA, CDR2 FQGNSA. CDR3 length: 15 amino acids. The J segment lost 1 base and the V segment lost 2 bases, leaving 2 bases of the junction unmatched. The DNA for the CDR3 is TGTGCCAGCAGCTTAACAGCGGGGGGCACAGATACGCAGTATTTT. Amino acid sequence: CASSLTAGGTDTQYF.

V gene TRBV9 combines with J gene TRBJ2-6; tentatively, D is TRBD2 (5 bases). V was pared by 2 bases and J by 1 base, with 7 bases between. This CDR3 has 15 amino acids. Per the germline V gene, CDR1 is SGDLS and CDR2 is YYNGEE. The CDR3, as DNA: TGTGCCAGCAGCGTCAGGACTTCTGGGGCCAACGTCCTGACTTTC. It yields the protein CASSVRTSGANVLTF.

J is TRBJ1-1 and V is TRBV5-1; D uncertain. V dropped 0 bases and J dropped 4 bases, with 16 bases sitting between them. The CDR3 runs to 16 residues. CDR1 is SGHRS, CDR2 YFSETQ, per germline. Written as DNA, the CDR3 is TGCGCCAGCAGCTTGGCTCTATATGGGTTGACCACTGAAGCTTTCTTT. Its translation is CASSLALYGLTTEAFF.

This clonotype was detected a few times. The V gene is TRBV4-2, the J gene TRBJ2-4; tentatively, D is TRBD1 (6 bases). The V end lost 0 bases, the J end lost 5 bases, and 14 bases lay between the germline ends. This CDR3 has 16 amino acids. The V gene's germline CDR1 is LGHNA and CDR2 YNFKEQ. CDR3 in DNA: TGTGCCAGCAGCCAAGATTCGCCAAAGGGGGAAAACATTCAGTACTTC. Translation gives CASSQDSPKGENIQYF.

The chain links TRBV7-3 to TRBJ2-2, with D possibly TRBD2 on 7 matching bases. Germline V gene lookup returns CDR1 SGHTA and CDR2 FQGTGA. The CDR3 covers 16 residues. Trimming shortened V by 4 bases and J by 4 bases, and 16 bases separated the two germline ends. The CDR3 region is CASSYLAGASTGELFF. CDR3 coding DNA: TGTGCCAGCAGCTACCTGGCGGGGGCAAGCACCGGGGAGCTGTTTTTT.

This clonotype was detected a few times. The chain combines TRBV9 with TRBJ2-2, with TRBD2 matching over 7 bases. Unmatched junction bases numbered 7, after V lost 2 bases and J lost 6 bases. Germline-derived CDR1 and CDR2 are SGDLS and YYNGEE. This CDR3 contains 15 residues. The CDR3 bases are TGTGCCAGCAGCGTCGCCGGGGGGAGGGCCGGGGAGCTGTTTTTT. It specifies CASSVAGGRAGELFF.

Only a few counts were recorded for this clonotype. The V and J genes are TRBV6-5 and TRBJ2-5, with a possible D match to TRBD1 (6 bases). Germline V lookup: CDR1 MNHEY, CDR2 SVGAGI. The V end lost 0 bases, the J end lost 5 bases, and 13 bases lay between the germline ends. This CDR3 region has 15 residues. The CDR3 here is CASSYSQGLGETQYF. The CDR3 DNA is TGTGCCAGCAGTTACTCGCAGGGGCTCGGGGAGACCCAGTACTTC.

The CDR3 DNA sequence: TGTGCCAGCAGCGGGTGGGCCAGGAGCGGCTACACCTTC. It is translated as CASSGWARSGYTF. The rearrangement links TRBV5-6 to TRBJ1-2; D unresolved. Trimming removed 4 bases at V and 8 bases at J, with 15 bases between. In germline, CDR1 is SGHDT, CDR2 YYEEEE. The CDR3 covers 13 residues.

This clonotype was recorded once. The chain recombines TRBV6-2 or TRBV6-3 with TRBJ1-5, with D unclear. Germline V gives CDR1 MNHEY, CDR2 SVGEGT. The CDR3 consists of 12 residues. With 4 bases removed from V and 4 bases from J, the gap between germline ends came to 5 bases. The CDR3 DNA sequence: TGTGCCAGCAGTTCTTTGAATCAGCCCCAGCATTTT. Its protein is CASSSLNQPQHF.

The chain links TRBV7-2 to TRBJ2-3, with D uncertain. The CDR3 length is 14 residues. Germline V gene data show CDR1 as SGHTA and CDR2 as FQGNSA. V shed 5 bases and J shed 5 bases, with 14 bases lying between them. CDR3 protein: CASSPQYLEDTQYF. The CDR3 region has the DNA TGTGCCAGCAGCCCTCAGTATCTTGAAGATACGCAGTATTTT.

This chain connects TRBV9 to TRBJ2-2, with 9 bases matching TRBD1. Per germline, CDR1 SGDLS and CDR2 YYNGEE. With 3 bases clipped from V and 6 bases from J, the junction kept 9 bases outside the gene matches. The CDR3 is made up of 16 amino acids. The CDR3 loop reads CASSEGPDRGSGELFF. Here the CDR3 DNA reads TGTGCCAGCAGCGAGGGGCCGGACAGGGGTTCCGGGGAGCTGTTTTTT.

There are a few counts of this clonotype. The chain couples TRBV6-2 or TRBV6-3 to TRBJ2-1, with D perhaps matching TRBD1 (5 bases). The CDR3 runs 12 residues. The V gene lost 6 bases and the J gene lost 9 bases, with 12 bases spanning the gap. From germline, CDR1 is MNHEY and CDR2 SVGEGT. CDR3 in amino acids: CASSYQGGEQFF. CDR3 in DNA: TGTGCCAGCAGCTACCAGGGCGGTGAGCAGTTCTTC.

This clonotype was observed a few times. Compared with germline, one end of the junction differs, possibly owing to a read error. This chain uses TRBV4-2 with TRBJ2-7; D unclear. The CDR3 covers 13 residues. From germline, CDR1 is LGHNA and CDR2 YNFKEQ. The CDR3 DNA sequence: TGTGCCAGCAGCCAAGATAGAACGATACATAGAGACTTC. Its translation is CASSQDRTIHRDF.

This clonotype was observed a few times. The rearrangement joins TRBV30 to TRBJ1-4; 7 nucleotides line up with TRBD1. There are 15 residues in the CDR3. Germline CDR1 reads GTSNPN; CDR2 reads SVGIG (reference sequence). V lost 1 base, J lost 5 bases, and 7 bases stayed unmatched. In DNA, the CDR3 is TGTGCCTGGAGTGATGGGGCAGGGGGAAATGAAAAACTGTTTTTT. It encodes CAWSDGAGGNEKLFF.

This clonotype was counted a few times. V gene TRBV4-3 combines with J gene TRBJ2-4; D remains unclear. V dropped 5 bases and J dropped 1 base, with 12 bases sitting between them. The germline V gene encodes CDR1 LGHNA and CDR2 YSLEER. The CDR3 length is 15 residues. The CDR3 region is CASSSSVWAKNIQYF. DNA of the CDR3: TGCGCCAGCAGCTCCTCGGTGTGGGCCAAAAACATTCAGTACTTC.

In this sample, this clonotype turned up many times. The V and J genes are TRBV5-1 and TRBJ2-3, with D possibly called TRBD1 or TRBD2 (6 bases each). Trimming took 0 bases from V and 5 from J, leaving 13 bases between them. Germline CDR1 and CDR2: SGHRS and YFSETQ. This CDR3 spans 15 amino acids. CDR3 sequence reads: CASSLVGGQGDTQYF. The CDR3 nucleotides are TGCGCCAGCAGCTTGGTCGGGGGCCAAGGAGATACGCAGTATTTT.

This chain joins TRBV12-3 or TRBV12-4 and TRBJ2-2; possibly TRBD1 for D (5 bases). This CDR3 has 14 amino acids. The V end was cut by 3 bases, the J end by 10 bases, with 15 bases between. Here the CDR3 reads CASSFRGTPSELFF. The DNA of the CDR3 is TGTGCCAGCAGTTTTAGGGGCACGCCGTCGGAGCTGTTTTTT.

The CDR3 loop is CASSHGTSNEQFF. The CDR3 region has the DNA TGTGCCAGCAGCCACGGGACTAGCAACGAGCAGTTCTTC. The chain employs TRBV27 and TRBJ2-1, with 9 nucleotides matching TRBD2. CDR1 and CDR2 (germline): MNHEY, SMNVEV (reference sequence). The J segment lost 10 bases and the V segment lost 6 bases, leaving 7 bases of the junction unmatched. This CDR3 contains 13 residues.

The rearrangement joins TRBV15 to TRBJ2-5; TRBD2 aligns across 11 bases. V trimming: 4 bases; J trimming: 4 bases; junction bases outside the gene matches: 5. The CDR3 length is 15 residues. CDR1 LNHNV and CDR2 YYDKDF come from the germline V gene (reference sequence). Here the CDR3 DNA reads TGTGCCACCAGCACCCCACTAGCGGGGGTAGAGACCCAGTACTTC. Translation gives CATSTPLAGVETQYF.